The rows below give T cell receptor beta chains drawn from one sample of a study of cytomegalovirus exposure and HLA in healthy donors. The data were produced by immunoSEQ multiplex PCR, yet TCRdb's version contains in-frame clones alone and is incomplete. The table shows 80,000 to 90,000 clones, with 75% occurring only once. Sequenced sample: PBMCs. Source of these receptors: a man in his forties in good health and CMV-seronegative. Each CDR3 is given with its conserved first and last residue. D genes are given only for firm matches. For some rows the clone size is stated as once, few or many, or as a class when expanded; others skip it.

d_call: .; v_call: TRBV7-8; clone_size: .; cdr3_length: 15; j_call: TRBJ2-7; cdr3_aa: CASSSRVGRSYEQYF; cdr3_nt: TGTGCCAGCAGCTCCAGGGTCGGGAGATCATACGAGCAGTACTTC
d_call: TRBD1; v_call: TRBV19; clone_size: .; cdr3_length: 16; j_call: TRBJ1-5; cdr3_aa: CASSSPGRTGDQPQHF; cdr3_nt: TGTGCCAGTAGTTCCCCTGGGCGGACAGGGGATCAGCCCCAGCATTTT
d_call: .; v_call: TRBV5-8; clone_size: .; cdr3_length: 15; j_call: TRBJ2-7; cdr3_aa: CASSLGRSEAYEQYF; cdr3_nt: TGTGCCAGCAGCTTGGGTCGTAGCGAGGCGTACGAGCAGTACTTC
d_call: .; v_call: TRBV5-6; clone_size: .; cdr3_length: 12; j_call: TRBJ1-6; cdr3_aa: CASSVDNSPLHF; cdr3_nt: TGTGCCAGCAGCGTAGATAATTCACCCCTCCACTTT
d_call: TRBD1; v_call: TRBV30; clone_size: .; cdr3_length: 13; j_call: TRBJ2-7; cdr3_aa: CASTFDRGYEQYF; cdr3_nt: TGTGCCTCCACTTTCGACAGGGGCTACGAGCAGTACTTC
d_call: .; v_call: TRBV18; clone_size: .; cdr3_length: 14; j_call: TRBJ2-5; cdr3_aa: CASSHRREGETQYF; cdr3_nt: TGTGCCAGCTCACACCGACGTGAGGGAGAGACCCAGTACTTC
d_call: .; v_call: TRBV7-9; clone_size: .; cdr3_length: 13; j_call: TRBJ1-2; cdr3_aa: CASSHLRVDGYTF; cdr3_nt: TGTGCCAGCAGCCATCTCAGGGTTGATGGCTACACCTTC
d_call: TRBD1; v_call: TRBV27; clone_size: .; cdr3_length: 14; j_call: TRBJ1-5; cdr3_aa: CASSSGQGNQPQHF; cdr3_nt: TGTGCCAGCAGTTCTGGACAGGGGAATCAGCCCCAGCATTTT
d_call: .; v_call: TRBV6-5; clone_size: .; cdr3_length: 14; j_call: TRBJ2-7; cdr3_aa: CASSLTLRDWEQYF; cdr3_nt: TGTGCCAGCAGTTTAACCCTCCGGGATTGGGAGCAGTACTTC
d_call: .; v_call: TRBV6-1; clone_size: .; cdr3_length: 14; j_call: TRBJ2-7; cdr3_aa: CASSQARLTYEQYF; cdr3_nt: TGTGCCAGCAGCCAAGCGAGGTTGACCTACGAGCAGTACTTC
d_call: TRBD2; v_call: TRBV9; clone_size: .; cdr3_length: 15; j_call: TRBJ2-1; cdr3_aa: CASSVGTSGTNEQFF; cdr3_nt: TGTGCCAGCAGCGTAGGGACTAGCGGGACCAATGAGCAGTTCTTC
d_call: .; v_call: TRBV2; clone_size: once; cdr3_length: 15; j_call: TRBJ1-6; cdr3_aa: CALCRDSSYNSPLHF; cdr3_nt: TGTGCCCTCTGCAGGGATTCGTCCTATAATTCACCCCTCCACTTT
d_call: .; v_call: TRBV6-1; clone_size: few; cdr3_length: 13; j_call: TRBJ1-4; cdr3_aa: CASSAGVNEKLFF; cdr3_nt: TGTGCCAGCAGTGCAGGGGTTAATGAAAAACTGTTTTTT
d_call: TRBD1; v_call: TRBV11-2; clone_size: .; cdr3_length: 14; j_call: TRBJ1-2; cdr3_aa: CASSRQGGDYGYTF; cdr3_nt: TGTGCCAGCAGCCGACAGGGCGGGGACTATGGCTACACCTTC
d_call: .; v_call: TRBV7-9; clone_size: .; cdr3_length: 17; j_call: TRBJ2-7; cdr3_aa: CASSLAGRGAPNYEQYF; cdr3_nt: TGTGCCAGCAGCTTAGCGGGACGGGGGGCACCCAACTACGAGCAGTACTTC
d_call: .; v_call: TRBV20-1; clone_size: .; cdr3_length: 11; j_call: TRBJ2-7; cdr3_aa: CSAREWREQYF; cdr3_nt: TGCAGTGCTAGAGAATGGAGGGAGCAGTACTTC
d_call: .; v_call: TRBV4-2; clone_size: .; cdr3_length: 14; j_call: TRBJ2-7; cdr3_aa: CASSQDQAGSEQYF; cdr3_nt: TGTGCCAGCAGCCAAGATCAGGCAGGCAGCGAGCAGTACTTC
d_call: TRBD2; v_call: TRBV28; clone_size: once; cdr3_length: 15; j_call: TRBJ2-1; cdr3_aa: CASRTSGLAGVEQFF; cdr3_nt: TGTGCCAGCAGAACCTCCGGACTAGCGGGAGTTGAGCAGTTCTTC
d_call: TRBD2; v_call: TRBV7-8; clone_size: .; cdr3_length: 16; j_call: TRBJ2-1; cdr3_aa: CASSSTGLAGLNEQFF; cdr3_nt: TGTGCCAGCAGCTCCACGGGACTAGCGGGCCTCAATGAGCAGTTCTTC
d_call: TRBD1; v_call: TRBV7-7; clone_size: .; cdr3_length: 15; j_call: TRBJ2-7; cdr3_aa: CASSPGTGAFNEQYF; cdr3_nt: TGTGCTAGCAGCCCCGGGACAGGGGCTTTCAACGAGCAGTACTTC
d_call: TRBD1; v_call: TRBV4-1; clone_size: .; cdr3_length: 15; j_call: TRBJ1-1; cdr3_aa: CASSPSTGTVFGAFF; cdr3_nt: TGCGCCAGCAGCCCTAGCACCGGGACAGTCTTCGGCGCTTTCTTT
d_call: .; v_call: TRBV2; clone_size: .; cdr3_length: 15; j_call: TRBJ2-7; cdr3_aa: CASRGPLVGRYEQYF; cdr3_nt: TGTGCCAGCAGGGGCCCTTTAGTAGGGAGGTACGAGCAGTACTTC
d_call: TRBD1; v_call: TRBV10-3; clone_size: .; cdr3_length: 15; j_call: TRBJ1-1; cdr3_aa: CATVPGQGRYTEAFF; cdr3_nt: TGTGCCACCGTCCCGGGACAGGGCCGGTACACTGAAGCTTTCTTT
d_call: .; v_call: TRBV11-3; clone_size: .; cdr3_length: 14; j_call: TRBJ2-7; cdr3_aa: CASSLDGPSYEQYF; cdr3_nt: TGTGCCAGCAGCTTAGATGGGCCTTCCTACGAGCAGTACTTC
d_call: .; v_call: TRBV7-3; clone_size: .; cdr3_length: 14; j_call: TRBJ1-1; cdr3_aa: CASSPQGGHTEAFF; cdr3_nt: TGTGCCAGCAGCCCCCAGGGAGGACACACTGAAGCTTTCTTT
d_call: TRBD1; v_call: TRBV5-1; clone_size: .; cdr3_length: 17; j_call: TRBJ1-2; cdr3_aa: CASSLVGTGHLAYGYTF; cdr3_nt: TGCGCCAGCAGCTTGGTAGGGACAGGCCATCTAGCCTATGGCTACACCTTC
d_call: TRBD2; v_call: TRBV19; clone_size: .; cdr3_length: 15; j_call: TRBJ2-1; cdr3_aa: CASSIGNAGVIEQFF; cdr3_nt: TGTGCCAGTAGTATAGGTAATGCGGGGGTCATTGAGCAGTTCTTC
d_call: TRBD2; v_call: TRBV7-2; clone_size: .; cdr3_length: 15; j_call: TRBJ2-7; cdr3_aa: CASSQTSESSYEQYF; cdr3_nt: TGTGCCAGCAGCCAAACTAGCGAAAGCTCCTACGAGCAGTACTTC
d_call: .; v_call: TRBV7-8; clone_size: .; cdr3_length: 15; j_call: TRBJ1-4; cdr3_aa: CASSLVGGLYEKLFF; cdr3_nt: TGTGCCAGCAGCTTAGTGGGGGGGCTTTACGAAAAACTGTTTTTT
d_call: TRBD2; v_call: TRBV6-1; clone_size: .; cdr3_length: 15; j_call: TRBJ2-7; cdr3_aa: CASSVEAGDSYEQYF; cdr3_nt: TGTGCCAGCAGTGTCGAGGCGGGAGACTCCTACGAGCAGTACTTC
d_call: .; v_call: TRBV27; clone_size: .; cdr3_length: 14; j_call: TRBJ2-3; cdr3_aa: CASSRDLSTDTQYF; cdr3_nt: TGTGCCAGCAGCCGGGACTTATCCACAGATACGCAGTATTTT
d_call: .; v_call: TRBV5-1; clone_size: .; cdr3_length: 16; j_call: TRBJ2-2; cdr3_aa: CASSLAVRSNTGELFF; cdr3_nt: TGCGCCAGCAGCTTGGCCGTCAGATCGAACACCGGGGAGCTGTTTTTT
d_call: .; v_call: TRBV18; clone_size: .; cdr3_length: 13; j_call: TRBJ2-3; cdr3_aa: CASSPTGPDTQYF; cdr3_nt: TGTGCCAGCTCACCCACAGGGCCCGATACGCAGTATTTT
d_call: .; v_call: TRBV9; clone_size: .; cdr3_length: 15; j_call: TRBJ2-5; cdr3_aa: CASSVAEQYQETQYF; cdr3_nt: TGTGCCAGCAGCGTAGCTGAACAGTACCAAGAGACCCAGTACTTC
d_call: TRBD1; v_call: TRBV19; clone_size: many; cdr3_length: 14; j_call: TRBJ2-7; cdr3_aa: CASSGDRDTNEQYF; cdr3_nt: TGTGCCAGTAGTGGGGACAGGGATACGAACGAGCAGTACTTC
d_call: TRBD2; v_call: TRBV6-4; clone_size: .; cdr3_length: 15; j_call: TRBJ2-3; cdr3_aa: CASSDSRGGTDTQYF; cdr3_nt: TGTGCCAGCAGTGACTCGCGGGGGGGCACAGATACGCAGTATTTT
d_call: TRBD1; v_call: TRBV2; clone_size: .; cdr3_length: 18; j_call: TRBJ2-3; cdr3_aa: CASSEMGLDRVGTDTQYF; cdr3_nt: TGTGCCAGCAGTGAAATGGGCCTGGACAGGGTCGGCACAGATACGCAGTATTTT
d_call: TRBD1; v_call: TRBV2; clone_size: .; cdr3_length: 15; j_call: TRBJ2-7; cdr3_aa: CASSPPGQGTYEQYF; cdr3_nt: TGTGCCAGCAGCCCCCCCGGACAGGGAACCTACGAGCAGTACTTC
d_call: TRBD2; v_call: TRBV7-8; clone_size: .; cdr3_length: 13; j_call: TRBJ2-7; cdr3_aa: CASSLRGVYEQYF; cdr3_nt: TGTGCCAGCAGCTTGCGGGGGGTCTACGAGCAGTACTTC
d_call: TRBD1; v_call: TRBV6-1; clone_size: once; cdr3_length: 16; j_call: TRBJ1-3; cdr3_aa: CASSGAGDSYGNTIYF; cdr3_nt: TGTGCCAGCAGTGGAGCCGGGGACAGCTATGGAAACACCATATATTTT
d_call: TRBD1; v_call: TRBV5-1; clone_size: .; cdr3_length: 14; j_call: TRBJ1-1; cdr3_aa: CASSGDRANTEAFF; cdr3_nt: TGCGCCAGCAGCGGGGACAGGGCGAACACTGAAGCTTTCTTT
d_call: TRBD2; v_call: TRBV9; clone_size: .; cdr3_length: 15; j_call: TRBJ2-3; cdr3_aa: CASSGDLAGTDTQYF; cdr3_nt: TGTGCCAGCAGCGGGGACCTAGCGGGCACAGATACGCAGTATTTT
d_call: .; v_call: TRBV5-1; clone_size: once; cdr3_length: 14; j_call: TRBJ1-1; cdr3_aa: CASSGRDMNTEAFF; cdr3_nt: TGCGCCAGCAGCGGGAGGGATATGAACACTGAAGCTTTCTTT
d_call: TRBD2; v_call: TRBV6-5; clone_size: .; cdr3_length: 15; j_call: TRBJ2-1; cdr3_aa: CASRDAGGSYNEQFF; cdr3_nt: TGTGCCAGCAGGGACGCGGGAGGGTCCTACAATGAGCAGTTCTTC
d_call: .; v_call: TRBV6-1; clone_size: .; cdr3_length: 12; j_call: TRBJ1-1; cdr3_aa: CASSAPGLKAFF; cdr3_nt: TGTGCCAGCAGTGCGCCAGGGTTAAAGGCTTTCTTT